The subject of this entry is one TCR beta chain. No cognate antigen has been identified for it. Per-base qualities were not stored, and no clone one base away is much larger. The cohort was made up of about 610 healthy bone marrow donors. Cohort members were all nominally healthy when sampled, although unrecorded immune exposures were likely present. The donor tested CMV seropositive, placing the donor among the 250 to 350 seropositive members of the cohort. Each donor provided a peripheral blood sample, and peripheral blood mononuclear cells were used for TCR beta sequencing. The Qiagen DNeasy Blood Extraction Kit was used to extract genomic DNA from the blood cell samples. The CDR3 has 15 amino acids, counting the end cysteine and phenylalanine. Only the CDR3 part of the read is kept: 45 bases, read in frame from the first base. Trimming removed 7 bases from V and 3 bases from J; the gene matches leave 7 bases unexplained. CDR1 SNHLY and CDR2 FYNNEI are derived from the germline V gene.

The data derive from a study of cytomegalovirus exposure and HLA in healthy donors (dated by TCRdb to 2016 to 2017). About the study as a whole: According to an earlier analysis of 587 of the donors, about 170 million T cells yielded over 90 million unique TCR beta sequences and around 300 Gb of sequence data. The number of typed donors differed by locus: roughly 629-630 for A, B, C, DRB1 and DQB1; 522 for DQA1; around 610 for DPA1; and roughly 490 for DPB1. To predict cytomegalovirus infection status, the study combined high-throughput TCR immunosequencing, statistical association of individual TCRs with disease status, and machine learning. Among approximately 370 genotyped donors of the cohort, an average of around 240,000 unique TCR beta nucleotide sequences was sequenced per donor, of which 15% to 20% were non-productive. In the later analysis, no new phenotypic data were used to find candidate immune exposures; instead, reliance was placed on TCR beta sequences and their occurrence across donors. A later analysis re-examined previously published TCR beta repertoires from around 670 donors and added high-resolution HLA genotyping to investigate patterns of TCR occurrence. Donor age, sex, ethnicity and CMV serostatus were compiled alongside the repertoire data. Every repertoire in the discovery cohort had been generated on one and the same sequencing platform. Of the roughly 400 genotyped donors, 65% to 90% fell in the genetic ancestry cluster associated with self-reported Caucasian donors. Roughly 310 gigabases of sequencing data and approximately 85 million unique TCR sequences were included in an early release covering roughly 700 HLA-typed donors. Genome-wide SNP genotypes for about 65% of the roughly 700 donors were used in a later genetic analysis, which treated that subset as a discovery cohort. About five DR-DQ haplotypes were handled as single units for association and clustering, since linkage in the cohort was strong. Besides the first cohort of around 700 subjects, a separate validation cohort made up of 120 different subjects was used. The T cell repertoires of 666 subjects were profiled by immunosequencing and related to cytomegalovirus serostatus. In an earlier analysis of 587 of the donors, high-throughput TCR beta sequencing was used to judge whether each TCR beta V gene segment behaved as functional or pseudogenic. HLA typing included class I and class II loci at four-digit resolution. The study was designed to test whether signatures of past pathogen exposure could be identified by cataloging public T cell receptors.

General findings and caveats noted by the study authors: Linkage disequilibrium might explain the correlated functional status among segregating V segments, but an unknown experimental factor could not be excluded. In an earlier analysis of approximately 590 of the donors, most TCR beta V segments appeared in productive rearrangements about 87% or about 30% of the time, broadly matching IMGT annotations. The study gave a list of about 160 TCR beta chains associated with cytomegalovirus. A further reported finding was that TCR beta sequences accurately predicted the HLA-A and HLA-B alleles for most subjects in the first cohort. Compared with equally common non-associated chains, HLA-associated TCR beta chains in a later analysis were more clonally expanded and had lower generation probabilities. The presence/absence analyses assumed that sequencing depth was roughly uniform across donors, and that assumption may not be true. When HLA alleles, especially DR and DQ, strongly co-occurred, attributing TCR associations to individual alleles was difficult. About 15 rarely observed V segments, including chromosome 9 orphons, were excluded from the earlier analysis of several hundred of the donors because counts were too low. A later genetic analysis associated a missense DCLRE1C variant with V-gene and J-gene trimming of TCR beta chains, and an independent cohort replicated the association. The 87-base-pair reads could not distinguish some IMGT-functional V segments, including TRBV6-2 and TRBV6-3, so those segments were excluded. A few of the identified cytomegalovirus-associated TCR beta chains were confirmed in vitro to be specific for cytomegalovirus antigens. This cohort had only TCR beta chains sequenced, and the lack of alpha or paired-chain data limited which features could be detected. In a later analysis, several top co-occurrence clusters were reported to appear linked to parvovirus B19, influenza, CMV and Epstein-Barr virus. In a later analysis, the rate of TCR association differed among HLA loci, with DRB1 alleles having the most associated TCRs and HLA-C alleles having the fewest. Most CMV-associated TCR beta chains appeared to be HLA-restricted in a later analysis, and the HLA associations seemed to be driven largely by CMV exposure. Most TCR sequences were seen in very few donors, while some public TCRs were found in many individuals. The authors suggested that the approach could potentially be generalized to other disease states and immunological phenotypes. The classifier was reported to diagnose cytomegalovirus status with high specificity and sensitivity in both the original and validation cohorts. Specific HLA alleles were associated with roughly 17,000 TCR beta sequences at a false discovery rate of 0.05 in a later analysis. HLA typing was unavailable for some donors at each locus, so association tests used only the typed subset. In a later genetic analysis, fewer N-insertions in productive TCRs were reported among donors in an Asian-associated ancestry cluster than the roughly 700-donor mean. A cluster of highly shared sequence variants was judged likely to be a technical artifact of the sequencing pipeline. For the cohort, immune exposure information was limited to CMV serostatus.

The library was generated by the immunoSEQ multiplex PCR assay. For the multiplex PCR, a mixture combining 60 forward primers for TCR Vbeta segments and 13 reverse primers for TCR Jbeta segments was used. The CDR3 region of rearranged TCR beta genes was amplified from genomic DNA by a multiplex PCR assay. The Illumina HiSeq System was used to sequence the amplified TCR beta libraries as 87-base-pair reads. On the authors' methods: In a later analysis, 80 million or so unique TCR beta chains were counted across the roughly 670 repertoires, and roughly 10 million of these chains were shared by at least two donors. Raw reads were error-corrected and collapsed into unique sequences by a nearest-neighbor algorithm in which closely related sequences were merged to remove PCR and sequencing errors. Alignment of CDR3 sequences to IMGT reference sequences was used to assign V, D and J gene segments. For a sequence to be retained, a match of at least six nucleotides to both a V gene segment and a J gene segment was required. A rearrangement was called productive if the CDR3 had no stop codons and remained in frame with V and J, and every other rearrangement was called non-productive. CDR3 was defined by IMGT convention, running from the second conserved V-encoded cysteine to the conserved J-encoded phenylalanine. The earlier analysis of 587 of the donors excluded any sequence lacking an unambiguous match to a single V gene segment. An earlier analysis of 450 to 650 of the donors called V segments functional above 56.7% productive rearrangements and segregating when the between-donor standard deviation exceeded 5%. A statistical classification framework was developed to diagnose cytomegalovirus status using the catalog of TCR beta chain sequences. A later analysis assigned V and J genes by comparing TCR nucleotide sequences with IMGT/GENE-DB human TR gene sequences. The TCRdist pipeline was used in a later analysis to assign CDR3 sequences and most-parsimonious VDJ recombination scenarios. A later analysis defined each TCR beta chain by its CDR3 amino acid sequence plus V-gene family, and excluded reads lacking a unique V-gene family. A later analysis removed several hundred highly shared, low-generation-probability nucleotide sequences to deal with suspected cross-contamination and a sequencing artifact. For each public chain, a later analysis derived a clonal expansion index from normalized ranks of inferred template counts within each repertoire. In a later analysis, generation probabilities were computed with a VDJ recombination model fitted to out-of-frame rearrangements, and the resulting probabilities were checked against IGoR. A later analysis scored TCR-TCR, TCR-HLA and TCR-CMV co-occurrence with hypergeometric tests, applying a repertoire-size bias correction to TCR pairs. To estimate false discovery rates, a later analysis permuted the HLA or CMV assignments 20 times. A later analysis grouped co-occurring TCRs with DBSCAN, adding TCRdist sequence similarity when clustering within HLA-allele-positive subsets. Co-occurrence clustering excluded repertoires with fewer than 30,000 or more than 120,000 public chains, plus five with anomalous nucleotide sharing. TCRdb limited this immuneACCESS table to in-frame rearrangements with V and J called. A share of clones is missing; checked studies link under half to unresolved V genes, and the rest is unexplained. V, J and clone size are those of that table, while D and trimming were read from the DNA. The sample table shows some 200,000 clones, and approximately 70% are seen once. Of the sample, around 2.6% falls within the top ten clones.

This clonotype originated in a man aged 35 to 55 in good health and CMV-seropositive. This sequence uses TRBV2 and TRBJ1-4, and 8 junction bases match TRBD1. Material for sequencing was PBMCs. The sequenced DNA is TGTGCCAGCACGGACAGGGTCAGCCCTAATGAAAAACTGTTTTTT. Translation gives CASTDRVSPNEKLFF.